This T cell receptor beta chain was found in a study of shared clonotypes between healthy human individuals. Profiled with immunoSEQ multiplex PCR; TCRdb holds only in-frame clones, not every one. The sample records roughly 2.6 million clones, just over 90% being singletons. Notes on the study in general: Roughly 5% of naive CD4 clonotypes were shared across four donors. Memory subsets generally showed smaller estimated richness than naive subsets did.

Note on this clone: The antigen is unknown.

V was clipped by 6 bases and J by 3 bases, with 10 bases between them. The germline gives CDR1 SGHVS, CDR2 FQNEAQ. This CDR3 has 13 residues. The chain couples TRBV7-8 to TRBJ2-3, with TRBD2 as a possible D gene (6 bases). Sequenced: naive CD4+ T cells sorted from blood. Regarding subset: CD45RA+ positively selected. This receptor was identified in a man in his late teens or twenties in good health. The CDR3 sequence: CASRPSGTDTQYF. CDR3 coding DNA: TGTGCCAGCAGGCCCAGCGGGACAGATACGCAGTATTTT.